This entry describes one T cell receptor beta chain. As handled by the study authors: Using reference gene primer amplification, nucleated cell counts were estimated. Assay: immunoSEQ multiplex PCR; the TCRdb copy retains only in-frame clones and omits some. V and J calls and clone size are copied from that table; D and trimming were computed from the DNA. The data show some 250,000 clones, about nine tenths seen once. The data originate from a study of blood T cell repertoires in COVID-19. The CDR3 loop spans 16 amino acids. In germline, CDR1 is SGHTA, CDR2 FQGNSA. The V and J ends lost 5 bases and 4 bases respectively, with 20 bases between them. Clinical history reported by participants formed the basis on which cohorts were assigned.

The sequencing sample was made of PBMCs or T cells enriched from blood (not recorded which). The rearrangement joins TRBV7-2 to TRBJ1-2; D possibly corresponds to TRBD1 (6 bases). The origin of this receptor is a human donor in a cohort exposed to, infected with or recovered from COVID-19 (not recorded which). The donor label of this sample is uncertain. CDR3 in amino acids: CASSPRGGQLFYGYTF. As DNA, the CDR3 is TGTGCCAGCAGCCCTCGGGGTGGACAGCTTTTCTATGGCTACACCTTC.